This T cell receptor (beta chain) was identified in a study of blood T cell repertoires in COVID-19. Across the whole study: The cDNA or gDNA used as material had been derived from T cells, B-cell-depleted T cells, or PBMCs.

Cohort 3 donors were reported recovered after two negative PCRs, clearance, or symptom resolution. Per the authors' pipeline: Amplification with reference gene primers provided the estimates of nucleated cell counts. TCRdb's copy holds only in-frame clones and misses some; the assay was immunoSEQ multiplex PCR. For V, J and clone size, that table is used; D and trimming come from the DNA. The table includes about 260,000 clones, more than 70% detected once. This clonotype was sampled from a woman in her forties or fifties who had recovered from COVID-19. Sequencing was performed on PBMCs or T cells enriched from blood (not recorded which).

Here the CDR3 reads CATSEGGEQFF. CDR3 in DNA: TGTGCCACCAGTGAGGGGGGTGAGCAGTTCTTC. This sequence joins TRBV24-1 and TRBJ2-1; tentatively, D is TRBD2 (6 bases). CDR1 and CDR2 from the germline V gene are KGHDR and SFDVKD. The CDR3 is made up of 11 amino acids. The V and J ends lost 4 bases and 9 bases respectively, with 6 bases between them.